The sequence of this T cell receptor (beta chain) was determined in a study of shared clonotypes between healthy human individuals. Study summary: Each donor contributed plates that comprised three CD4 naive, three CD4 memory, two CD8 naive and one CD8 memory.

The CDR3 consists of 12 residues. J lost 6 bases, V lost 6 bases, and 2 bases had no gene match. Germline V gene lookup returns CDR1 WSHSY and CDR2 SAAADI. An even split of each subset's genomic DNA across several immunoSEQ plates was performed. Sorted-subset replicate PCRs used 200 ng of genomic DNA. This amount corresponded to 30,000 to 35,000 T cell genomes. Original data processing: Junction-only sequences without quality scores came from ImmunoSEQ, so filtering differed. Method: immunoSEQ multiplex PCR; TCRdb's copy keeps in-frame clones and lacks some. D and trimming were read from the DNA, whereas the V and J calls and clone size are those reported in that table. In the table there are about 680,000 clones, about three quarters of which are singletons.

The specimen was memory CD4+ T cells sorted from blood. Subset noted: CD45RA-negative fraction. This TCR derives from a woman aged 30 to 39 in good health. This chain joins TRBV10-2 and TRBJ1-1, with 9 bases matching TRBD1. Written as DNA, the CDR3 is TGCGCCAGCAGGGGACAGGGCTCTGAAGCTTTCTTT. Protein product: CASRGQGSEAFF.